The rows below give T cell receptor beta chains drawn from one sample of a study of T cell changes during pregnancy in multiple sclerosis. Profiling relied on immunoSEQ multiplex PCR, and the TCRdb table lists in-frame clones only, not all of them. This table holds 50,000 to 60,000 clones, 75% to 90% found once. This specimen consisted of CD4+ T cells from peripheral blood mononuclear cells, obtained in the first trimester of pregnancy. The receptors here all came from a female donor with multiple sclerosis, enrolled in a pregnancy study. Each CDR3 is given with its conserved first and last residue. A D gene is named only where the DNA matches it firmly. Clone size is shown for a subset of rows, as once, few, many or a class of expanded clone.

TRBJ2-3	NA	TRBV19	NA	CASSIMESWGTDTQYF	TGTGCCAGTAGTATTATGGAGTCTTGGGGCACAGATACGCAGTATTTT
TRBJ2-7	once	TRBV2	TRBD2	CASSDPPLLAGGTYEQYF	TGTGCCAGCAGCGATCCCCCCCTCCTAGCGGGAGGTACCTACGAGCAGTACTTC
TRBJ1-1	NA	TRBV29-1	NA	CSVDLGLEAFF	TGCAGCGTTGATCTGGGCCTTGAAGCTTTCTTT
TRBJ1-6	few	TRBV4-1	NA	CASSLETVSPLHF	TGCGCCAGCAGCCTAGAGACAGTCTCACCCCTCCACTTT
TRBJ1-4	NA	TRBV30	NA	CAWSGGRRAEKLFF	TGTGCCTGGAGTGGTGGACGGCGGGCCGAAAAACTGTTTTTT
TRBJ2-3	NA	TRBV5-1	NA	CASSLVQGTDTQYF	TGCGCCAGCAGCTTGGTGCAGGGCACAGATACGCAGTATTTT
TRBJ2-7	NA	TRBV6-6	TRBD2	CASRKTSGDRYEQYF	TGTGCCAGCAGGAAGACTAGCGGAGACCGGTACGAGCAGTACTTC
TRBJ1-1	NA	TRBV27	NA	CASSLSIGGGSSEAFF	TGTGCCAGCAGTTTATCGATTGGGGGGGGGTCTAGTGAAGCTTTCTTT
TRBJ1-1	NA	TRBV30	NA	CAWNAGGGRESFF	TGTGCCTGGAATGCGGGCGGGGGCAGGGAATCTTTCTTT
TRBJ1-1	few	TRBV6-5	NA	CASSSTGTMNTEAFF	TGTGCCAGCAGTTCTACAGGGACTATGAACACTGAAGCTTTCTTT
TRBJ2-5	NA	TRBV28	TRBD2	CASTGTSGSIRETQYF	TGTGCCAGCACCGGGACTAGCGGGAGTATTCGGGAGACCCAGTACTTC
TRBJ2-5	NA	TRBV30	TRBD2	CAWSVVAGGYQETQYF	TGTGCCTGGAGTGTGGTGGCGGGGGGGTACCAAGAGACCCAGTACTTC
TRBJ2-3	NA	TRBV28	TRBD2	CASRTSGSGTDTQYF	TGTGCCAGCAGAACGAGCGGGAGCGGCACAGATACGCAGTATTTT
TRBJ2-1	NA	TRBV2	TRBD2	CASRFLAGGTANEQFF	TGTGCCAGCCGGTTCCTAGCGGGAGGGACGGCCAATGAGCAGTTCTTC
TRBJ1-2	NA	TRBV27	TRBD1	CASSNGLGQTEPHGYTF	TGTGCCAGCAGTAATGGCCTGGGACAGACGGAACCCCATGGCTACACCTTC
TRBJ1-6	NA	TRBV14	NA	CASSKGIDRNSYNSPLHF	TGTGCCAGCAGCAAGGGGATAGACAGAAACTCCTATAATTCACCCCTCCACTTT
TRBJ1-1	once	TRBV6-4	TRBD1	CASSADRVSTEAFF	TGTGCCAGCAGTGCGGACAGGGTCTCGACTGAAGCTTTCTTT
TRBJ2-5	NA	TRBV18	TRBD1	CASTRTGAYQETQYF	TGTGCCAGCACAAGAACAGGGGCGTACCAAGAGACCCAGTACTTC
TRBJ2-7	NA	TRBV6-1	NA	CASSEAFNYEQYF	TGTGCCAGCAGTGAAGCGTTCAATTACGAGCAGTACTTC
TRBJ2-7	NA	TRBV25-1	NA	CASSESAGPLEQYF	TGTGCCAGCAGTGAATCGGCAGGGCCCCTCGAGCAGTACTTC
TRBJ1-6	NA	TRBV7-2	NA	CASSTRVQGSPLHF	TGTGCCAGCAGCACACGGGTCCAGGGCTCACCCCTCCACTTT
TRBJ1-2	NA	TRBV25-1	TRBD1	CASSAGTGYGYTF	TGTGCCAGCAGTGCCGGGACAGGGTATGGCTACACCTTC
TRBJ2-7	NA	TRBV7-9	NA	CASSYTGYEQYF	TGTGCCAGCAGCTATACAGGGTACGAGCAGTACTTC
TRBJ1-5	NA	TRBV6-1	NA	CASRQNSNQPQHF	TGTGCCAGCAGACAGAATAGCAATCAGCCCCAGCATTTT
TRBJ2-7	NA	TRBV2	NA	CASSEWSGYQYF	TGTGCCAGCAGTGAATGGTCAGGGTATCAGTACTTC
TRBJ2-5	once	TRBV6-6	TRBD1	CASRRDSGETAQYF	TGTGCCAGCAGAAGGGACAGTGGAGAGACGGCCCAGTACTTC
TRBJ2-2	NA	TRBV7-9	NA	CASSLAGGLTGELFF	TGTGCCAGCAGCTTAGCTGGCGGCCTGACCGGGGAGCTGTTTTTT
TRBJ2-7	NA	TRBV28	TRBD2	CASSPVGLAGVDEQYF	TGTGCCAGCAGTCCCGTTGGGCTAGCGGGAGTCGACGAGCAGTACTTC
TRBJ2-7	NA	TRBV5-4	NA	CASSNRGFLYEQYF	TGTGCCAGCAGCAACCGGGGTTTCCTCTACGAGCAGTACTTC
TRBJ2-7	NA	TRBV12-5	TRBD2	CASGTRRAGGPLYEQYF	TGTGCTAGTGGGACGCGGAGAGCGGGGGGGCCCCTGTACGAGCAGTACTTC
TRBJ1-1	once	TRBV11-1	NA	CASSLEIGDSTEAFF	TGTGCCAGCAGCTTAGAGATTGGGGACTCTACTGAAGCTTTCTTT
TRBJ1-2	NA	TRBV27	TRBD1	CASSQIRTGVLYGYTF	TGTGCCAGCAGTCAGATCCGGACAGGGGTTCTCTATGGCTACACCTTC
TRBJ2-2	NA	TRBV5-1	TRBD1	CASSPRQGNTGELFF	TGCGCCAGCAGCCCCCGACAGGGGAACACCGGGGAGCTGTTTTTT
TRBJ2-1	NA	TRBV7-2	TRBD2	CASSQGLAGGENEQFF	TGTGCCAGCAGCCAGGGACTAGCGGGAGGGGAAAATGAGCAGTTCTTC
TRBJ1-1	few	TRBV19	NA	CASSAPGRNTEAFF	TGTGCCAGTAGTGCGCCTGGGAGGAACACTGAAGCTTTCTTT
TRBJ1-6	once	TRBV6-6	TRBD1	CASSPGTGGESPLHF	TGTGCCAGCAGTCCAGGGACAGGGGGCGAATCACCCCTCCACTTT
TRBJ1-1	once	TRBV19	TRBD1	CASSTRGTLDVAFF	TGTGCCAGTAGTACCAGGGGGACATTGGACGTAGCTTTCTTT
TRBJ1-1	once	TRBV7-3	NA	CASAFGGATEAFF	TGTGCCAGCGCCTTCGGGGGGGCAACTGAAGCTTTCTTT
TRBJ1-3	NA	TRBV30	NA	CAWGGKGSGNTIYF	TGTGCCTGGGGGGGGAAGGGCTCTGGAAACACCATATATTTT
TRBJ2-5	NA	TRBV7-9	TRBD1	CASSLRERRGREQETQYF	TGTGCCAGCAGCTTAAGGGAACGCAGGGGGCGGGAACAAGAGACCCAGTACTTC
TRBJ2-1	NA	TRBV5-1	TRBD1	CASTGDRPYNEQFF	TGCGCCAGTACAGGGGACCGTCCCTACAATGAGCAGTTCTTC
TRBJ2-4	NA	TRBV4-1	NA	CASSQDGFQGRENIQYF	TGCGCCAGCAGCCAAGATGGGTTCCAGGGAAGGGAAAACATTCAGTACTTC
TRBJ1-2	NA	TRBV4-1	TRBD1	CASSQDPGQKYGYTF	TGCGCCAGCAGCCAAGATCCGGGACAGAAGTATGGCTACACCTTC
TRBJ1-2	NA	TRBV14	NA	CASSQLEEKNYGYTF	TGTGCCAGCAGCCAACTGGAGGAGAAGAACTATGGCTACACCTTC
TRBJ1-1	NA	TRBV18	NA	CASSPNLGRTEAFF	TGTGCCAGCTCACCAAATCTGGGGAGGACTGAAGCTTTCTTT